This TCR beta chain originates from a study of OX40 agonist ivuxolimab in advanced cancers. Study overall: Enrollees could have had prior anti-PD-1, anti-PD-L1 or anti-CTLA-4 therapy, which approximately 38% had received. Study results and caveats: Specificity for antigen went undetermined in the expanded peripheral T cells. Expanded clones were, on average, more numerous among CD8+ T cells than CD4+.

Drawing of blood for sampling happened at baseline, at cycle 4 day 1, and at cycle 7 day 1. Note on this clone: Its target is not known.

Sequencing used immunoSEQ multiplex PCR; TCRdb keeps in-frame clones, though not all of them. The sample records some 45,000 clones, approximately 88% being singletons. CDR3 length: 16 amino acids. V was pared by 4 bases and J by 4 bases, with 9 bases of the junction left unmatched. The germline V gene has CDR1 MDHEN and CDR2 SYDVKM. The sequencing here drew on CD4+ or CD8+ T cells sorted from blood, taken in a trial of the OX40 agonist ivuxolimab. The sequence was collected from an adult with an advanced solid tumor such as melanoma, head and neck, liver or kidney cancer. V and J are TRBV28 and TRBJ1-4; 7 nucleotides align to TRBD1. The CDR3 protein is CASSSPFGQVNEKLFF. The CDR3, as DNA: TGTGCCAGCAGTTCTCCGTTCGGACAGGTTAATGAAAAACTGTTTTTT.